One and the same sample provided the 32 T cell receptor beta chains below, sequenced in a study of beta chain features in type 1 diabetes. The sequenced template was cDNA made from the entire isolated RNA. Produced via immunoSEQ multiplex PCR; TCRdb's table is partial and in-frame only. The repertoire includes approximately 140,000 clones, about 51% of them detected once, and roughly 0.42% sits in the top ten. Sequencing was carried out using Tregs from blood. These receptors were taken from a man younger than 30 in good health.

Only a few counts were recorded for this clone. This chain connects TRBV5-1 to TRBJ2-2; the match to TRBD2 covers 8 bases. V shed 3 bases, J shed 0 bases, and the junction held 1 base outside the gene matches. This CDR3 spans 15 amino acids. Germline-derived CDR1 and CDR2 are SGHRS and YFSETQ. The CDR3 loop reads CASSSGGTNTGELFF. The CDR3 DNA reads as TGCGCCAGCAGCTCGGGGGGGACGAACACCGGGGAGCTGTTTTTT. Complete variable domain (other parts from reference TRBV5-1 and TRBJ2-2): KAGVTQTPRYLIKTRGQQVTLSCSPISGHRSVSWYQQTPGQGLQFLFEYFSETQRNKGNFPGRFSGRQFSNSRSEMNVSTLELGDSALYLCASSSGGTNTGELFFGEGSRLTVL.

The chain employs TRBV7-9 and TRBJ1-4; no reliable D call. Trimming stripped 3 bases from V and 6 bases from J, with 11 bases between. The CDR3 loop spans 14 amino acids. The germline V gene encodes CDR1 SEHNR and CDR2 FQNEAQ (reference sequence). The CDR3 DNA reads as TGTGCCAGCAGCTTCTACCTCGGTGATGAAAAACTGTTTTTT. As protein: CASSFYLGDEKLFF.

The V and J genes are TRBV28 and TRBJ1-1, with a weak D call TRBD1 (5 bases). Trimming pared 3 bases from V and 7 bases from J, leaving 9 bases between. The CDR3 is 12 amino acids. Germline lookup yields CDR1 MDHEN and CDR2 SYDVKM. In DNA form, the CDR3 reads TGTGCCAGCAGTTTTCCAGGGATTGAAGCTTTCTTT. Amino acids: CASSFPGIEAFF.

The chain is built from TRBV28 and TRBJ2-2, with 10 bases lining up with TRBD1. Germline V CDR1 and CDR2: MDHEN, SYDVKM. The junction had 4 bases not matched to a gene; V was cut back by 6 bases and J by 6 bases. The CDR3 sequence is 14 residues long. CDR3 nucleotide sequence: TGTGCCAGCAGCCGGACAGGGGGGTCCGGGGAGCTGTTTTTT. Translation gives CASSRTGGSGELFF.

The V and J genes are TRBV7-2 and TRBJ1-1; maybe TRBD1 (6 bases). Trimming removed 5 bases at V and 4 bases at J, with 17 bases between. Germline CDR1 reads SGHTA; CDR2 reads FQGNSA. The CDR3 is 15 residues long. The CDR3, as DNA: TGTGCCAGCAGCCTCCATTCAGGGGCGGTCACTGAAGCTTTCTTT. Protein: CASSLHSGAVTEAFF.

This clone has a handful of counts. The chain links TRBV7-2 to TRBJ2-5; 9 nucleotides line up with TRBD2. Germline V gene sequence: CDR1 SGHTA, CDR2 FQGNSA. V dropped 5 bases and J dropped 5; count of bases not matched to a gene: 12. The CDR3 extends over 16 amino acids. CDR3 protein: CASSPVGSGSTETQYF. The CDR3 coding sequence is TGTGCCAGCAGCCCGGTCGGTAGCGGGAGTACGGAGACCCAGTACTTC.

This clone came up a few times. CDR3 in amino acids: CAWSGTSPGRSFF. Here the CDR3 DNA reads TGTGCCTGGAGCGGGACTAGCCCGGGTCGATCGTTCTTC. The V call is TRBV30, the J call TRBJ2-1, with 9 bases fitting TRBD2. The CDR3 covers 13 residues. Germline trimming cut 3 bases from V and 15 bases from J; bases unmatched to any gene: 12. Germline lookup yields CDR1 GTSNPN and CDR2 SVGIG (reference sequence).

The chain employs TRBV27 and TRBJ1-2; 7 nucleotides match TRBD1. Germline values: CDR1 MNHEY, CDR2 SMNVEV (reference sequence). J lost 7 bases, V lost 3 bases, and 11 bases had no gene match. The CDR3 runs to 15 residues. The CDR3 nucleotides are TGTGCCAGCAGTTTGCTGACAGGGCTTACCTCTGGCTACACCTTC. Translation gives CASSLLTGLTSGYTF.

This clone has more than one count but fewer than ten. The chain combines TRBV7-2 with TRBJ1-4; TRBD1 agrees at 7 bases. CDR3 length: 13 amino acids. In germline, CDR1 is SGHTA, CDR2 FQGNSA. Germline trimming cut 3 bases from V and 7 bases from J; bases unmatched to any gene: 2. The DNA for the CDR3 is TGTGCCAGCAGCTTTTACAGGGGTGAAAAACTGTTTTTT. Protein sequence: CASSFYRGEKLFF. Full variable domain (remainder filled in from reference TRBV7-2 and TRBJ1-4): GAGVSQSPSNKVTEKGKDVELRCDPISGHTALYWYRQSLGQGLEFLIYFQGNSAPDKSGLPSDRFSAERTGGSVSTLTIQRTQQEDSAVYLCASSFYRGEKLFFGSGTQLSVL.

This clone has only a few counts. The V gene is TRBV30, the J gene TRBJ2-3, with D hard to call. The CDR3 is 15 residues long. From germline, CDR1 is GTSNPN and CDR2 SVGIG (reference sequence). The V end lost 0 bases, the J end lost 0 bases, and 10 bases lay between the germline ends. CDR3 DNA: TGTGCCTGGAGTGTAGAGATCTCTAGCACAGATACGCAGTATTTT. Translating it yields CAWSVEISSTDTQYF.

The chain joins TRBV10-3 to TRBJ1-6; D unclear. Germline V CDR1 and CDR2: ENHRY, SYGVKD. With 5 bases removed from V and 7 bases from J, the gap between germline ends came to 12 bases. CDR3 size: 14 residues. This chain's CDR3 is CAISNAGINSPLHF. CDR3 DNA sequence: TGTGCCATCAGTAACGCCGGGATAAATTCACCCCTCCACTTT.

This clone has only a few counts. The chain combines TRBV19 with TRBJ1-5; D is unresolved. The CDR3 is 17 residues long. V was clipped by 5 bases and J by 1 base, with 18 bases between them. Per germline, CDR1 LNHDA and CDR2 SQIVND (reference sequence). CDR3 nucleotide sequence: TGTGCCAGTAGTGCCCGCGCCCATCGGGTAAGCAATCAGCCCCAGCATTTT. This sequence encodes CASSARAHRVSNQPQHF.

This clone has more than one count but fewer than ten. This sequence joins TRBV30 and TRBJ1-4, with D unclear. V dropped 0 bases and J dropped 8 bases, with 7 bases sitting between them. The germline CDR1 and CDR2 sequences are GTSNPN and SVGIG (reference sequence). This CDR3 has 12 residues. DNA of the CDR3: TGTGCCTGGAGTGTACACGGGGAAAAACTGTTTTTT. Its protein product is CAWSVHGEKLFF.

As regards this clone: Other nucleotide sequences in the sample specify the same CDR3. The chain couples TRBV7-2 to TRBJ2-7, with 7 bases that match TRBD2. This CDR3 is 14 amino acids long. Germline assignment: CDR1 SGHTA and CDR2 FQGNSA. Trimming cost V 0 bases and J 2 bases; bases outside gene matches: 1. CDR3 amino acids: CASSLAGGPYEQYF. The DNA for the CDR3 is TGTGCCAGCAGCTTAGCGGGAGGGCCCTACGAGCAGTACTTC.

CDR3 sequence: CASSTRQGGEKLFF. CDR3 coding DNA: TGTGCCAGCAGTACCCGACAGGGTGGGGAAAAACTGTTTTTT. The rearrangement links TRBV27 to TRBJ1-4; 7 nucleotides match TRBD1. CDR3 length: 14 amino acids. The ends lost 5 bases at V and 8 bases at J; junction bases unmatched: 8. Germline assignment: CDR1 MNHEY and CDR2 SMNVEV (reference sequence).

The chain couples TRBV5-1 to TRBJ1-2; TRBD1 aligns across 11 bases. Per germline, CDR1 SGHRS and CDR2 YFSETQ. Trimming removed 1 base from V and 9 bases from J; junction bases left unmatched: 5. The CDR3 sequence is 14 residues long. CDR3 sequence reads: CASSLQGQGASYTF. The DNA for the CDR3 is TGCGCCAGCAGCTTGCAAGGACAGGGGGCCAGCTACACCTTC.

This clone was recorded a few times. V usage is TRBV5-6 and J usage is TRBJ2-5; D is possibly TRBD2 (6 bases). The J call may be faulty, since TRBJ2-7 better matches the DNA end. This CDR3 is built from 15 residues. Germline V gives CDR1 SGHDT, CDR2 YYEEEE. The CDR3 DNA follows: TGTGCCAGCAGCTCGAGGCCCGGGGGTGACTACGAGCAGTACTTC. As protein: CASSSRPGGDYEQYF.

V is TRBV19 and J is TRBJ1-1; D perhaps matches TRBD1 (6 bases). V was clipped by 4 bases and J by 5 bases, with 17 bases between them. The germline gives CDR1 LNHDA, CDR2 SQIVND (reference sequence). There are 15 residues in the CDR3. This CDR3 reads CASSTPRQAKTEAFF. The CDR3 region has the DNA TGTGCCAGTAGTACGCCAAGACAGGCGAAGACTGAAGCTTTCTTT.

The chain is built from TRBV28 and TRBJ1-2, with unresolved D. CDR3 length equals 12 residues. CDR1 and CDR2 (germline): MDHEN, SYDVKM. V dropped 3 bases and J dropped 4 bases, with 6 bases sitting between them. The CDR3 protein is CASSLSSYGYTF. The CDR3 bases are TGTGCCAGCAGTTTGTCCAGCTATGGCTACACCTTC.

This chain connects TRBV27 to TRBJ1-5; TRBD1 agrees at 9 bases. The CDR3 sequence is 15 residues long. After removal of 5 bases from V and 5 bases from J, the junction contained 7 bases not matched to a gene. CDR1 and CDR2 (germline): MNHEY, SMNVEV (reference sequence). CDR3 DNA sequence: TGTGCCAGCAGTCCTAGGGACAGGGCTTATCAGCCCCAGCATTTT. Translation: CASSPRDRAYQPQHF.

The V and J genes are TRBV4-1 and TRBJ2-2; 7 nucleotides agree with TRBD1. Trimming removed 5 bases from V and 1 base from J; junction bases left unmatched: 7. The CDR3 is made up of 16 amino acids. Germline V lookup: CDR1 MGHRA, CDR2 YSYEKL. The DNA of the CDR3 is TGCGCCAGCAGCTCCCGACAGGGCGGGAACACCGGGGAGCTGTTTTTT. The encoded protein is CASSSRQGGNTGELFF.

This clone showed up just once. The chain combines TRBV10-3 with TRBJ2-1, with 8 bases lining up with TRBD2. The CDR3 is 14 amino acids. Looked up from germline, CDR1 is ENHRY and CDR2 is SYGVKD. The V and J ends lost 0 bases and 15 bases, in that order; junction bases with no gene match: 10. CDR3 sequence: CAISESGLAGPLFF. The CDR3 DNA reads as TGTGCCATCAGTGAGTCAGGGCTAGCGGGTCCCTTGTTCTTC.

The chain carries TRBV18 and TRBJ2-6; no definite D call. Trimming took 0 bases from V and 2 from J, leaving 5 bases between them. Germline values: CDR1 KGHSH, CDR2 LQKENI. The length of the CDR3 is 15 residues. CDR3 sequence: CASSPPSTGANVLTF. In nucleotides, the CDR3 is TGTGCCAGCTCACCACCGAGCACTGGGGCCAACGTCCTGACTTTC.

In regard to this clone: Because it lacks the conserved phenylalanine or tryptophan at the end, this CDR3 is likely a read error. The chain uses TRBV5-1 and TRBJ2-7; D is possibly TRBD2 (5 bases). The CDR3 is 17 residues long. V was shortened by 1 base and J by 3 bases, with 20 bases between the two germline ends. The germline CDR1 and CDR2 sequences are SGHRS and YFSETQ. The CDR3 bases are TGCGCCAGCAGCTTGTTGTCGGGATCTCTGATGGGCTACGAGCAGTACCTC. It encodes CASSLLSGSLMGYEQYL.

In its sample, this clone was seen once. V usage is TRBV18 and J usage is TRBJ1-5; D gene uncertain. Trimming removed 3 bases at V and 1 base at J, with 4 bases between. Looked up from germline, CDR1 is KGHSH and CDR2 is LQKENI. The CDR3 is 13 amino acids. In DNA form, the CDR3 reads TGTGCCAGCTCACCCCTGAGCAATCAGCCCCAGCATTTT. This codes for CASSPLSNQPQHF.

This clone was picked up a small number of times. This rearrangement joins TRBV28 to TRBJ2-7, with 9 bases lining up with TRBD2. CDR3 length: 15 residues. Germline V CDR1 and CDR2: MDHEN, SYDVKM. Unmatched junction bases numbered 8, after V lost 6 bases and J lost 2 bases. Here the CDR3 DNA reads TGTGCCAGCAGCCGCATCGCGGGAGGGACCTACGAGCAGTACTTC. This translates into CASSRIAGGTYEQYF.

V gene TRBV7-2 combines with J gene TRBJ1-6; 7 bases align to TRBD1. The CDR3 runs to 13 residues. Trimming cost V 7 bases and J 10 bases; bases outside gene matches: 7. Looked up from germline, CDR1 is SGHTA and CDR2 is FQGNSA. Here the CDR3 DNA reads TGTGCCAGCACGACAGGGTTTGTGTCACCCCTCCACTTT. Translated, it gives CASTTGFVSPLHF.

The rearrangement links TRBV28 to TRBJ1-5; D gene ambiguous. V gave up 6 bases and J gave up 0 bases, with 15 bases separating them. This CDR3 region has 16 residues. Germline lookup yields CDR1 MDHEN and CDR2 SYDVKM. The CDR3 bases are TGTGCCAGCAGATTACGAGTGACACTTAGCAATCAGCCCCAGCATTTT. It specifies CASRLRVTLSNQPQHF.

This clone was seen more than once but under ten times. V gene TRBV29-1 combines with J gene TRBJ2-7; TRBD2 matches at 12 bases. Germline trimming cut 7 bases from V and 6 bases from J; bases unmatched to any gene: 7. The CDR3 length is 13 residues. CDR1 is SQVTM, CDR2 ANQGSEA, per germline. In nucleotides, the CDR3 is TGCAGCGGGACTAGCGGGAAAAGAGGCGAGCAGTACTTC. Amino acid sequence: CSGTSGKRGEQYF.

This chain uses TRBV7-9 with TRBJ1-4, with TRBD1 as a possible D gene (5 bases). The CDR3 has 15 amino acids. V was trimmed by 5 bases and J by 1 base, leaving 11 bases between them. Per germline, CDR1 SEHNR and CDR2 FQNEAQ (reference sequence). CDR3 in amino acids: CASSKRQQTNEKLFF. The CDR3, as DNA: TGTGCCAGCAGCAAAAGACAGCAAACTAATGAAAAACTGTTTTTT.

The CDR3 coding sequence is TGCGCCAGCAGCGACCAAGACAGGGCTGGGGAGCAGTACTTC. Translating it yields CASSDQDRAGEQYF. This chain joins TRBV5-1 and TRBJ2-7; 7 bases map to TRBD1. The CDR3 is 14 residues long. J lost 7 bases, V lost 4 bases, and 11 bases had no gene match. Germline CDR1 reads SGHRS; CDR2 reads YFSETQ.

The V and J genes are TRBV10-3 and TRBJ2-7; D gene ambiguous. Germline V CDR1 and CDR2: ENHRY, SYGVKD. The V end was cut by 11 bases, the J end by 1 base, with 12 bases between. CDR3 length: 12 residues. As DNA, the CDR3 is TGTGCCTCCGGCGGATTATCCTACGAGCAGTACTTC. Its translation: CASGGLSYEQYF.